One and the same sample provided the 22 T cell receptor beta chains below, sequenced in a study of T cells after yellow fever vaccination. TCRdb ran MiXCR on the 5' RACE reads and lists one entry per CDR3 protein. The table includes fewer than 450,000 distinct CDR3 sequences, roughly 8.3% detected once. The sample here was PBMCs, taken roughly seven weeks after the first yellow fever vaccination. The receptors derive from a man aged 18-30 years who received the YFV17D yellow fever vaccine.

V and J are TRBV6-1 and TRBJ2-1; 10 nucleotides line up with TRBD2. With 8 bases clipped from V and 5 bases from J, the junction kept 6 bases outside the gene matches. Germline values: CDR1 MNHNS, CDR2 SASEGT. The CDR3 is made up of 14 amino acids. This CDR3 reads CASRRAGGHNEQFF. The CDR3 DNA follows: TGTGCCAGCCGCCGAGCGGGGGGGCACAATGAGCAGTTCTTC.

The J gene is TRBJ1-6, the V gene TRBV25-1; TRBD1 is a possible D gene (6 bases). This CDR3 has 16 residues. V lost 8 bases and J lost 5, with 19 bases in between. The germline gives CDR1 MGHDK, CDR2 SYGVNS. The CDR3 DNA sequence: TGTGCCAGCTCGAAAGCCGGGGGGCTCCATAATTCACCCCTCCACTTT. This encodes CASSKAGGLHNSPLHF.

CDR3 residues: CSVVSGASGAAYNEQFF. The CDR3 DNA sequence: TGCAGCGTTGTAAGTGGGGCTAGCGGGGCCGCGTACAATGAGCAGTTCTTC. The V and J genes are TRBV29-1 and TRBJ2-1; 9 bases match TRBD2. V was clipped by 4 bases and J by 4 bases; unmatched bases: 14. Germline lookup yields CDR1 SQVTM and CDR2 ANQGSEA. The CDR3 sequence is 17 residues long.

CDR3 residues: CSVEDNGAPTDTQYF. The CDR3 DNA reads as TGCAGCGTTGAAGATAATGGGGCGCCCACAGATACGCAGTATTTT. The chain joins TRBV29-1 to TRBJ2-3, with TRBD1 as a possible D gene (5 bases). This CDR3 is 15 amino acids long. Germline V gives CDR1 SQVTM, CDR2 ANQGSEA. V was pared by 0 bases and J by 2 bases, with 12 bases between.

The chain combines TRBV7-6 with TRBJ1-1; no definite D call. CDR3 length: 13 residues. Trimming removed 5 bases from V and 5 bases from J, with 12 bases in between. The germline V gene has CDR1 SGHVS and CDR2 FNYEAQ. The CDR3 spells CASSPQIWTEAFF. The CDR3 DNA follows: TGTGCCAGCAGCCCTCAAATTTGGACTGAAGCTTTCTTT.

The chain couples TRBV20-1 to TRBJ1-2, with 7 positions matching TRBD1. J was trimmed by 5 bases and V by 5 bases; bases with no gene match: 11. CDR3 length: 14 residues. Germline lookup yields CDR1 DFQATT and CDR2 SNEGSKA (reference sequence). The CDR3: CSAWARDRRYGYTF. DNA of the CDR3: TGCAGTGCTTGGGCGAGGGACAGACGTTATGGCTACACCTTC.

V is TRBV25-1 and J is TRBJ1-4; D gene unclear. V lost 6 bases to trimming and J lost 0 bases, with 11 bases between them. The CDR3 is 15 amino acids. CDR1 and CDR2 from the germline V gene are MGHDK and SYGVNS. The CDR3 sequence is CASSVGGATNEKLFF. The CDR3, as DNA: TGTGCCAGCAGCGTCGGCGGGGCAACTAATGAAAAACTGTTTTTT.

This clonotype was picked up a small number of times. The chain is built from TRBV18 and TRBJ1-1; tentatively, D is TRBD1 (6 bases). This CDR3 is 14 amino acids long. The germline gives CDR1 KGHSH, CDR2 LQKENI. With 5 bases removed from V and 2 bases from J, the gap between germline ends came to 12 bases. The CDR3 loop reads CASSLGHINTEAFF. Written as DNA, the CDR3 is TGTGCCAGCTCATTGGGACATATCAACACTGAAGCTTTCTTT.

The chain couples TRBV29-1 to TRBJ2-5; D may be TRBD1 or TRBD2 (5 bases each). The CDR3 sequence is 11 residues long. Per germline, CDR1 SQVTM and CDR2 ANQGSEA. Between the trimmed V and J ends, which lost 6 bases and 7 bases, there was a span of 12 bases. In DNA, the CDR3 is TGCAGCGTCAGGGTTGGGGGGACCCAGTACTTC. It yields the protein CSVRVGGTQYF. The whole variable domain, remainder taken from reference TRBV29-1 and TRBJ2-5, is SAVISQKPSRDICQRGTSLTIQCQVDSQVTMMFWYRQQPGQSLTLIATANQGSEATYESGFVIDKFPISRPNLTFSTLTVSNMSPEDSSIYLCSVRVGGTQYFGPGTRLLVL.

This clonotype was seen a few times. The rearrangement links TRBV5-1 to TRBJ2-2; weak D call: TRBD1 (6 bases). This CDR3 comprises 16 residues. Germline V lookup: CDR1 SGHRS, CDR2 YFSETQ. Trimming pared 0 bases from V and 3 bases from J, leaving 12 bases between. In DNA form, the CDR3 reads TGCGCCAGCAGCTTGGAAGGGGGTTGGGACACCGGGGAGCTGTTTTTT. It specifies CASSLEGGWDTGELFF.

This clonotype was seen many times. The chain uses TRBV5-1 and TRBJ2-5; no clear D gene. The length of the CDR3 is 15 residues. Trimming cost V 0 bases and J 1 base, with 10 bases left between them. Germline assignment: CDR1 SGHRS and CDR2 YFSETQ. The CDR3, as DNA: TGCGCCAGCAGCTTGGTCCGGGCAGGCCAAGAGACCCAGTACTTC. Protein product: CASSLVRAGQETQYF.

The chain has TRBV24-1 and TRBJ2-5, with 7 bases aligning to TRBD2. Per germline, CDR1 KGHDR and CDR2 SFDVKD. This CDR3 contains 15 residues. V was pared by 3 bases and J by 4 bases, with 7 bases of the junction left unmatched. The CDR3 is CATSDAVGEGETQYF. Here the CDR3 DNA reads TGTGCCACCAGTGATGCCGTGGGGGAGGGAGAGACCCAGTACTTC.

The table lists this clonotype with a few counts. The chain couples TRBV27 to TRBJ2-1, with D perhaps matching TRBD1 (5 bases). The V and J ends lost 6 bases and 2 bases respectively, with 11 bases between them. The CDR3 totals 14 residues. Germline V CDR1 and CDR2: MNHEY, SMNVEV (reference sequence). CDR3 in DNA: TGTGCCAGCAGCGGACCGACAGCCTACAATGAGCAGTTCTTC. Translation: CASSGPTAYNEQFF.

This sequence joins TRBV29-1 and TRBJ2-6, with D perhaps matching TRBD2 (5 bases). Germline lookup yields CDR1 SQVTM and CDR2 ANQGSEA. Between the trimmed V and J ends, which lost 8 bases and 2 bases, there was a span of 13 bases. The CDR3 is 14 residues long. The CDR3 protein is CSIGTGTGANVLTF. CDR3 in DNA: TGCAGCATAGGTACGGGGACTGGGGCCAACGTCCTGACTTTC.

This clonotype was observed a handful of times. The chain links TRBV20-1 to TRBJ2-5, with TRBD2 identical over 7 bases. The length of the CDR3 is 12 residues. CDR1 is DFQATT and CDR2 is SNEGSKA in the germline V gene (reference sequence). V lost 3 bases to trimming and J lost 4 bases; unmatched junction nucleotides: 2. CDR3 sequence (DNA): TGCAGTGCTAGGTCTAGCGGAGAGACCCAGTACTTC. This gives the protein CSARSSGETQYF.

The V gene is TRBV5-1, the J gene TRBJ2-3; a possible D gene is TRBD2 (7 bases). CDR3 length: 15 residues. V was pared by 4 bases and J by 5 bases, with 17 bases between. In germline, CDR1 is SGHRS, CDR2 YFSETQ. The CDR3 bases are TGCGCCAGCAGCACCCGAGGGGGGGGGGAAGATACGCAGTATTTT. The encoded protein is CASSTRGGGEDTQYF.

The chain recombines TRBV3-1 with TRBJ2-5; D is possibly TRBD1 (7 bases). The length of the CDR3 is 14 residues. Trimming stripped 4 bases from V and 6 bases from J, with 15 bases between. From germline, CDR1 is LGHDT and CDR2 YNNKEL (reference sequence). The CDR3 DNA follows: TGTGCCAGCAGCCTACCGCCAGGGGGGAAGACCCAGTACTTC. It encodes CASSLPPGGKTQYF.

This clonotype was recorded a few times. DNA for the CDR3: TGTGCCAGCAGTTACTTGGGGGGGACCACTGAAGCTTTCTTT. Protein: CASSYLGGTTEAFF. V and J are TRBV6-5 and TRBJ1-1; maybe TRBD1 (5 bases). This CDR3 region has 14 residues. V dropped 1 base and J dropped 4 bases, with 10 bases sitting between them. Germline lookup yields CDR1 MNHEY and CDR2 SVGAGI.

In this sample, this clonotype turned up a few times. The chain is built from TRBV21-1 and TRBJ2-1; the table's TRBD2 call for D was not verified on the DNA. TRBV21-1 represents a pseudogene. This CDR3 is built from 16 residues. The CDR3: CASSKAGLAEYNEQFF. DNA of the CDR3: TGTGCCAGCAGCAAAGCGGGACTAGCGGAATACAATGAGCAGTTCTTC.

CDR3 loop: CASNMGQGALSYGYTF. CDR3 bases: TGTGCCAGCAACATGGGACAGGGCGCCCTAAGCTATGGCTACACCTTC. The V and J genes are TRBV9 and TRBJ1-2; 9 nucleotides align to TRBD1. V lost 6 bases to trimming and J lost 4 bases; unmatched junction nucleotides: 13. CDR3 length equals 16 residues. The germline CDR1 and CDR2 sequences are SGDLS and YYNGEE. The variable domain in full, with the rest retrieved from reference TRBV9 and TRBJ1-2, is DSGVTQTPKHLITATGQRVTLRCSPRSGDLSVYWYQQSLDQGLQFLIQYYNGEERAKGNILERFSAQQFPDLHSELNLSSLELGDSALYFCASNMGQGALSYGYTFGSGTRLTVV.

In its sample, this clonotype was seen a few times. CDR3 region: CASSQRGAYEQFF. The CDR3 nucleotides read TGTGCCAGCAGCCAAAGAGGTGCGTATGAGCAGTTCTTC. V usage is TRBV3-1 and J usage is TRBJ2-1, with D uncertain. The V end lost 2 bases, the J end lost 8 bases, and 10 bases lay between the germline ends. Germline lookup yields CDR1 LGHDT and CDR2 YNNKEL (reference sequence). The CDR3 consists of 13 residues.

This chain uses TRBV23-1 with TRBJ2-5; D remains ambiguous. TRBV23-1 is identified as an open reading frame with a role that is uncertain. The CDR3 is made up of 13 amino acids. V gave up 3 bases and J gave up 2 bases, with 7 bases separating them. The CDR3 nucleotides read TGCGCCAGCAGTCAGGGATTTCAAGAGACCCAGTACTTC. Protein sequence: CASSQGFQETQYF.